Shown below are 22 T cell receptor beta chains from a single sample sequenced in a study of beta chain features in type 1 diabetes (dated by TCRdb to 2017 to 2018). The receptor library was made with the immunoSEQ multiplex PCR assay. The entire amount of isolated RNA was reverse transcribed using the High Capacity cDNA Reverse Transcription Kit, so the sequenced TCRB transcripts were expressed ones. The table was pulled from immuneACCESS by TCRdb, which kept in-frame rearrangements only. Such tables lose some clones; where checked, under half of the loss comes from unresolved V genes, and the rest has no known cause. Within this sample are 70,000 to 90,000 clones, with roughly a third of them counted one time only. The ten largest clones take up 0.4% to 0.45% of the sample. Sequencing was done on a sample of stem cell memory CD4+ T cells from blood. The sample's cell subset or site label, decoded: stem cell-like memory CD4+ T cells. These receptors originate from a woman between 18 and 30 years old in good health.

This clone came up a few times. The V and J genes are TRBV29-1 and TRBJ1-1, with TRBD1 matching 8 bases. The V and J ends lost 3 bases and 6 bases, in that order; junction bases with no gene match: 9. The CDR3 spans 14 residues. Per germline, CDR1 SQVTM and CDR2 ANQGSEA. DNA for the CDR3: TGCAGCGTTGACCCCACAGGGGGTCCCGCTGAAGCTTTCTTT. Translating gives CSVDPTGGPAEAFF.

This clone appeared many times. The genes are TRBV23-1 and TRBJ2-3; 7 nucleotides align to TRBD2. Being an ORF, TRBV23-1 has a function that is uncertain. The trim removed 0 bases at V and 5 bases at J, leaving 5 bases unmatched. The CDR3 spans 15 residues. DNA of the CDR3: TGCGCCAGCAGTCAATCAGGGAGGGACGTAGATACGCAGTATTTT. Its translation: CASSQSGRDVDTQYF.

This chain connects TRBV19 to TRBJ1-2, with D perhaps matching TRBD1 (6 bases). Looked up from germline, CDR1 is LNHDA and CDR2 is SQIVND (reference sequence). CDR3 size: 15 residues. V was trimmed by 6 bases and J by 7 bases, leaving 21 bases between them. The CDR3 DNA reads as TGTGCCAGTAGGCCAATGATACAGGGAGAATTTGGCTACACCTTC. It translates to CASRPMIQGEFGYTF. The full variable domain, in which reference TRBV19 and TRBJ1-2 provide the parts outside the CDR3, is DGGITQSPKYLFRKEGQNVTLSCEQNLNHDAMYWYRQDPGQGLRLIYYSQIVNDFQKGDIAEGYSVSREKKESFPLTVTSAQKNPTAFYLCASRPMIQGEFGYTFGSGTRLTVV.

The V and J genes are TRBV19 and TRBJ2-6; 8 positions agree with TRBD1. Germline values: CDR1 LNHDA, CDR2 SQIVND (reference sequence). Losses at the gene ends were 5 bases for V and 2 bases for J; bases not matched to a gene: 5. The CDR3 totals 16 residues. The CDR3 sequence: CASSVTGAPGANVLTF. The CDR3 coding sequence is TGTGCCAGTAGTGTGACAGGGGCCCCTGGGGCCAACGTCCTGACTTTC.

The chain links TRBV7-2 to TRBJ2-7; no clear D. The CDR3 covers 16 residues. Germline V gene lookup returns CDR1 SGHTA and CDR2 FQGNSA. Trimming pared 1 base from V and 0 bases from J, leaving 13 bases between. CDR3 sequence (DNA): TGTGCCAGCAGCTTAGGGAGTGGCGTGAGCTCCTACGAGCAGTACTTC. Its translation is CASSLGSGVSSYEQYF. The whole variable domain, remainder taken from reference TRBV7-2 and TRBJ2-7, is GAGVSQSPSNKVTEKGKDVELRCDPISGHTALYWYRQSLGQGLEFLIYFQGNSAPDKSGLPSDRFSAERTGGSVSTLTIQRTQQEDSAVYLCASSLGSGVSSYEQYFGPGTRLTVT.

The table lists this clone with a few counts. The chain recombines TRBV27 with TRBJ2-7; TRBD1 is a possible D gene (6 bases). Germline V gene sequence: CDR1 MNHEY, CDR2 SMNVEV (reference sequence). The germline V and J ends were trimmed by 4 bases and 1 base, with 11 bases remaining between them. The CDR3 totals 14 residues. Here the CDR3 reads CASSSLQGSYEQYF. In DNA, the CDR3 is TGTGCCAGCAGTTCCCTACAGGGATCCTACGAGCAGTACTTC.

The rearrangement uses TRBV18 and TRBJ2-3; D may be TRBD1 (6 bases). Germline-derived CDR1 and CDR2 are KGHSH and LQKENI. Trimming left V 6 bases short and J 1 base short, with 8 bases between. The CDR3 is made up of 13 amino acids. CDR3 nucleotide sequence: TGTGCCAGCTCTCGACAGGGCACAGATACGCAGTATTTT. This translates into CASSRQGTDTQYF. The variable domain in full, with the rest retrieved from reference TRBV18 and TRBJ2-3, is NAGVMQNPRHLVRRRGQEARLRCSPMKGHSHVYWYRQLPEEGLKFMVYLQKENIIDESGMPKERFSAEFPKEGPSILRIQQVVRGDSAAYFCASSRQGTDTQYFGPGTRLTVL.

Here the CDR3 DNA reads TGCGCCAGCAGCCCTAGCGGCGCCTACAATGAGCAGTTCTTC. This encodes CASSPSGAYNEQFF. The rearrangement links TRBV4-1 to TRBJ2-1; 7 nucleotides line up with TRBD2. CDR1 is MGHRA and CDR2 is YSYEKL in the germline V gene. V dropped 4 bases and J dropped 2; count of bases not matched to a gene: 2. CDR3 length equals 14 residues.

The V gene is TRBV2, the J gene TRBJ2-6; 11 nucleotides align to TRBD1. The junction had 10 bases not matched to a gene; V was cut back by 7 bases and J by 2 bases. Germline V gives CDR1 SNHLY, CDR2 FYNNEI. The CDR3 length is 18 residues. The CDR3 DNA reads as TGTGCCAGCACCGAGTGGACAGGGGGCTCGGCTGGGGCCAACGTCCTGACTTTC. This gives the protein CASTEWTGGSAGANVLTF.

V usage is TRBV7-2 and J usage is TRBJ2-7, with 9 nucleotides matching TRBD1. V shed 4 bases, J shed 2 bases, and the junction held 6 bases outside the gene matches. This CDR3 spans 15 amino acids. Germline V gives CDR1 SGHTA, CDR2 FQGNSA. The CDR3 spells CASSYGTGLAYEQYF. The CDR3 DNA reads TGTGCCAGCAGCTATGGGACAGGGCTTGCCTACGAGCAGTACTTC. Based on the CDR3 plus reference TRBV7-2 and TRBJ2-7, the full variable domain is GAGVSQSPSNKVTEKGKDVELRCDPISGHTALYWYRQSLGQGLEFLIYFQGNSAPDKSGLPSDRFSAERTGGSVSTLTIQRTQQEDSAVYLCASSYGTGLAYEQYFGPGTRLTVT.

The V and J genes are TRBV30 and TRBJ1-4; possible D gene TRBD1, 5 bases. CDR1 GTSNPN and CDR2 SVGIG come from the germline V gene (reference sequence). The CDR3 runs to 15 residues. Trimming cost V 0 bases and J 10 bases, with 18 bases left between them. In DNA form, the CDR3 reads TGTGCCTGGAGTGTACCGGGACTGGATATTGGAAAACTGTTTTTT. It is translated as CAWSVPGLDIGKLFF.

This clone came up a few times. This rearrangement joins TRBV28 to TRBJ2-1; D is unclear. This CDR3 spans 11 amino acids. V was clipped by 8 bases and J by 7 bases, with 9 bases between them. Looked up from germline, CDR1 is MDHEN and CDR2 is SYDVKM. The CDR3 coding sequence is TGTGCCAGCTCAACGAGGAATGAGCAGTTCTTC. Protein: CASSTRNEQFF. Looking up the rest from reference TRBV28 and TRBJ2-1 gives the full variable domain: DVKVTQSSRYLVKRTGEKVFLECVQDMDHENMFWYRQDPGLGLRLIYFSYDVKMKEKGDIPEGYSVSREKKERFSLILESASTNQTSMYLCASSTRNEQFFGPGTRLTVL.

The table lists this clone with a few counts. This chain joins TRBV6-4 and TRBJ1-1; 7 nucleotides agree with TRBD1. The CDR3 has 14 residues. Unmatched junction bases numbered 5, after V lost 6 bases and J lost 1 base. Germline V lookup: CDR1 MRHNA, CDR2 SNTAGT. CDR3 sequence reads: CASRGTDANTEAFF. Written as DNA, the CDR3 is TGTGCCAGCAGAGGGACAGATGCGAACACTGAAGCTTTCTTT.

With regard to this clone: An end of the junction does not agree with germline; a read error may underlie this. V and J are TRBV5-1 and TRBJ1-2; maybe TRBD1 (6 bases). The length of the CDR3 is 15 residues. Per germline, CDR1 SGHRS and CDR2 YFSETQ. Here the CDR3 DNA reads TGCGCCAGCACCTTGGGACACCCCACTAACTATGGCTACACCTTC. Protein sequence: CASTLGHPTNYGYTF.

The chain joins TRBV4-1 to TRBJ1-1; D not resolved. The V and J ends lost 0 bases and 10 bases respectively, with 12 bases between them. The CDR3 length is 13 residues. The germline V gene encodes CDR1 MGHRA and CDR2 YSYEKL. The CDR3 region is CASSQDEGLGAFF. As DNA, the CDR3 is TGCGCCAGCAGCCAAGATGAGGGCCTGGGAGCTTTCTTT.

The genes are TRBV7-2 and TRBJ2-2; possibly TRBD2 for D (7 bases). Germline V gene lookup returns CDR1 SGHTA and CDR2 FQGNSA. V was shortened by 8 bases and J by 3 bases, with 19 bases between the two germline ends. The CDR3 has 16 amino acids. CDR3 in amino acids: CASSVRRGRYTGELFF. CDR3 sequence (DNA): TGTGCCAGCTCGGTTAGGCGGGGGCGCTACACCGGGGAGCTGTTTTTT.

CDR3 sequence (DNA): TGTGCCAGCAGCTTAGGTTCCCGCCGGGACAGGGTAGAGGGTGAAAAACTGTTTTTT. This encodes CASSLGSRRDRVEGEKLFF. The chain has TRBV13 and TRBJ1-4; 9 nucleotides line up with TRBD1. This CDR3 region has 19 residues. Unmatched junction bases numbered 15, after V lost 0 bases and J lost 7 bases. Looked up from germline, CDR1 is PRHDT and CDR2 is FYEKMQ (reference sequence).

This clone was recorded once. The V gene is TRBV4-1, the J gene TRBJ1-2; 7 nucleotides agree with TRBD1. Germline trimming cut 0 bases from V and 6 bases from J; bases unmatched to any gene: 10. The CDR3 is 16 residues long. Germline loops: CDR1 MGHRA, CDR2 YSYEKL. This CDR3 is CASSQEGPGTVNGYTF. CDR3 in DNA: TGCGCCAGCAGCCAAGAAGGTCCCGGGACAGTCAATGGCTACACCTTC.

This clone was counted only a few times. The chain recombines TRBV18 with TRBJ1-5; 8 bases map to TRBD1. Germline loops: CDR1 KGHSH, CDR2 LQKENI. J gave up 5 bases and V 2 bases, and 5 bases lay outside the gene matches. The CDR3 sequence is 15 residues long. CDR3 residues: CASSPGQGWDQPQHF. The CDR3 DNA is TGTGCCAGCTCACCAGGACAGGGATGGGATCAGCCCCAGCATTTT.

This chain joins TRBV25-1 and TRBJ1-4; no clear D. The CDR3 consists of 11 residues. The germline V gene encodes CDR1 MGHDK and CDR2 SYGVNS. Trimming removed 2 bases from V and 14 bases from J, with 9 bases in between. CDR3 nucleotide sequence: TGTGCCAGCAGTGAACACCGGACTCTGTTTTTT. As protein: CASSEHRTLFF.

The rearrangement joins TRBV5-1 to TRBJ2-5; TRBD2 aligns across 8 bases. The end of the DNA fits TRBJ2-7 better, so the J call may be wrong. Germline lookup yields CDR1 SGHRS and CDR2 YFSETQ. The CDR3 spans 12 residues. CDR3 DNA: TGCGCCAGCAGACGGGAGGGCTACGAGCAGTACTTC. Protein: CASRREGYEQYF.

This clone was counted only a few times. The V and J genes are TRBV20-1 and TRBJ1-1; no definite D call. Germline V gene data show CDR1 as DFQATT and CDR2 as SNEGSKA (reference sequence). The CDR3 runs to 11 residues. V gave up 8 bases and J gave up 1 base, with 8 bases separating them. In DNA form, the CDR3 reads TGCAGTTCAACACGGAACACTGAAGCTTTCTTT. The encoded protein is CSSTRNTEAFF.